Sequencing of this TCR beta chain was carried out in a study of CD8 T cells in Susac syndrome. In contrast to the negatively isolated CD8+ and CD4+ T cells, TEMRA cells were FACS-enriched. Random hexamers served to reverse transcribe roughly 0.45 to 1 ug RNA. TCRdb fed the immunoSEQ multiplex PCR reads into MiXCR, producing one record per CDR3 protein. The sample contains 150,000 to 200,000 distinct CDR3 sequences, roughly 92% of which appear only once. Germline loops: CDR1 KGHSH, CDR2 LQKENI. V lost 3 bases and J lost 5, with 19 bases in between. The CDR3 length is 16 residues. Sequencing input: CD4+ T cells from PBMCs. The J gene is TRBJ2-5, the V gene TRBV18; D is possibly TRBD2 (6 bases). The clonotype comes from a human donor with multiple sclerosis. CDR3 DNA sequence: TGTGCCAGCTCACCGTCACTAGCCGGAGGTCTGGAGACCCAGTACTTC. Amino acids: CASSPSLAGGLETQYF.